This TCR beta chain originates from a study of CD8+ T cells in alopecia areata. Study conclusions and caveats: Mice gave a clearer picture of TCR sharing than patients did, possibly for HLA-related reasons.

The treatment was: oral pan-JAK inhibitor, 5-10 mg twice daily. This clone was recorded once. Its antigen remains unidentified. The sample holds other DNA sequences that translate to the same CDR3. cDNA reverse transcribed from extracted RNA served as the sequencing template. TCRdb keeps only in-frame clones here, not all; method: immunoSEQ multiplex PCR. The table lists about 250,000 clones, 45% to 70% of them singletons. The CDR3 length is 15 residues. V lost 5 bases and J lost 1; bases outside the gene matches: 3. Germline CDR1 SGHVS, CDR2 FNYEAQ. The source of this sequence is a human donor with alopecia areata. V gene TRBV7-6 combines with J gene TRBJ2-3; TRBD2 aligns across 10 bases. The source material was CD4+ T cells sorted from blood, sampled around week 52, from a patient treated with tofacitinib. CDR3 residues: CASSLGLAGTDTQYF. The CDR3 bases are TGTGCCAGCAGCCTCGGACTAGCGGGCACAGATACGCAGTATTTT. The full variable domain, in which reference TRBV7-6 and TRBJ2-3 provide the parts outside the CDR3, is GAGVSQSPRYKVTKRGQDVALRCDPISGHVSLYWYRQALGQGPEFLTYFNYEAQQDKSGLPNDRFSAERPEGSISTLTIQRTEQRDSAMYRCASSLGLAGTDTQYFGPGTRLTVL.